The clone carrying this T cell receptor beta chain was picked up a small number of times. Its antigen is currently unknown. Through a sample-barcoded 5' primer and a J-beta primer mix, a second PCR was run for roughly 7 to 12 cycles. TCRdb ran MiXCR on the 5' RACE reads and lists one entry per CDR3 protein. The repertoire holds approximately 800,000 distinct CDR3 sequences, with 53% as singletons. V was shortened by 5 bases and J by 7 bases, with 15 bases between the two germline ends. This CDR3 region has 12 residues. The germline CDR1 and CDR2 sequences are DFQATT and SNEGSKA (reference sequence). The sample belongs to a study of blood T cells in healthy people across ages. Study-wide results and caveats: There were more naive CD4+ cells and higher diversity in long-lived donors than in aged donors.

Total RNA, at least 5.5 micrograms per sample, came from PBMCs. The V gene is TRBV20-1, the J gene TRBJ2-7; D is uncertain. This receptor was obtained from a man older than 75 in good health. Sequenced material: blood. The CDR3 is CSALDGYGEQYF. In nucleotides, the CDR3 is TGCAGTGCTCTGGACGGTTACGGGGAGCAGTACTTC.